This T cell receptor (beta chain) stems from a study of OX40 agonist ivuxolimab in advanced cancers. Turning to the overall study: The costimulatory receptor OX40 (CD134) was targeted by ivuxolimab, a fully human IgG2 agonistic monoclonal antibody. Intravenous ivuxolimab was administered to patients every 2 weeks at six dose levels: 0.01, 0.1, 0.3, 1.5, 3 and 10 mg/kg. Of the approximately 53 patients in dose escalation, 19 had hepatocellular carcinoma, some 15 had melanoma, 9 had renal cell carcinoma and 9 had head and neck cancer. A male proportion of around 81% and a mean age of about 60 years, ranging from about 20 to 85, were recorded for the dose-escalation cohort. Patients were allowed to have had prior anti-PD-1, anti-PD-L1 or anti-CTLA-4 therapy, and 40% of the dose-escalation patients had previously received checkpoint inhibitors. Partial responses were achieved by three dose-escalation patients, of whom one had hepatocellular carcinoma and two had cutaneous melanoma. Peripheral TCRbeta sequencing was intended to test whether TCR sequence diversity was altered and clonal T-cell expansion was caused by ivuxolimab. The paper describes the monotherapy dose-escalation part (N of about 57 patients) of the phase I trial of ivuxolimab.

Worth noting for this clone: This receptor's antigen is unknown. No quality values exist for individual bases; no much larger clone is one base distant.

The CDR3 starts with the cysteine, ends with the phenylalanine, and has 14 residues. Left in the record is the CDR3 DNA by itself, 42 bases read in frame from the first base. The germline V gene sets CDR1 to ENHRY and CDR2 to SYGVKD. The germline ends are 9 bases apart after V is trimmed by 3 bases and J by 1 base. The trial excluded patients who had a history of autoimmune disease or were on systemic immunosuppression. Peripheral blood for TCR sequencing was drawn from every dose cohort at baseline, at cycle 4 day 1 and at cycle 7 day 1. The samples were taken from a phase I, first-in-human, multicenter, open-label dose-escalation trial of ivuxolimab. Adults with locally advanced or metastatic melanoma, renal cell carcinoma, hepatocellular carcinoma or head and neck squamous cell carcinoma were enrolled in the trial. Before TCR sequencing, CD4+ T cells and CD8+ T cells from peripheral blood were sorted into separate populations.

Summary of the overall study and its limitations: Antigen specificity was not determined for the clonally expanded peripheral T cells. Low levels of normalized T-cell clonal expansion were also seen in some patients who did not respond. In the 0.1-3.0 mg/kg groups, partial responders had among the lowest normalized peripheral clonal expansion, particularly in CD8+ T cells. After ivuxolimab, more expanded clones were found on average in CD8+ T cells than in CD4+ T cells. At doses from 0.1 to 3.0 mg/kg, clonal expansion was seen in both CD4+ and CD8+ blood T cells between baseline and week 6.

Genomic DNA was isolated from the sorted cells so that the TCRbeta CDR3 region could be sequenced. The immunoSEQ Assay was used for sequencing of TCRbeta CDR3 regions. TCRdb limited this immuneACCESS table to in-frame rearrangements with V and J called. A share of clones is missing; checked studies link under half to unresolved V genes, and the rest is unexplained. The sample yields some 80,000 clones; more than 75% were counted once. Of the sample, approximately 0.54% is held by the ten largest clones. Sequencing used CD4+ or CD8+ T cells sorted from blood, obtained in a trial of the OX40 agonist ivuxolimab. The receptor was isolated from an adult with an advanced solid tumor such as melanoma, head and neck, liver or kidney cancer. The chain was built from TRBV10-3 and TRBJ1-1; no D gene call is confident. The nucleotide sequence is given as TGTGCCATCAGTGACGGGGTCGAGAACACTGAAGCTTTCTTT. It encodes CAISDGVENTEAFF.